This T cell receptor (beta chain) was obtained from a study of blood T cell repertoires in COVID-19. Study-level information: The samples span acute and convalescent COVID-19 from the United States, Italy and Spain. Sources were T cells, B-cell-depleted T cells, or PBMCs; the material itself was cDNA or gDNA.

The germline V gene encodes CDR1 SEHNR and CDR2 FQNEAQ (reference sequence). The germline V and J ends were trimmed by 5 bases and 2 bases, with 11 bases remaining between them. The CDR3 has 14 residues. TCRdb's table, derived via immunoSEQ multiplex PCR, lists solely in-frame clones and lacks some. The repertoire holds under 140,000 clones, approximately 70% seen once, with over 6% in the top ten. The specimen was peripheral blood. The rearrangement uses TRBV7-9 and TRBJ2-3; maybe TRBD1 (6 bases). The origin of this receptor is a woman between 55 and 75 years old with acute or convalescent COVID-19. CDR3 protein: CASSLGTNTDTQYF. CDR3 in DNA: TGTGCCAGCAGCCTAGGGACAAACACAGATACGCAGTATTTT.